This T cell receptor beta chain is from a study of regulatory T cells in long-lasting Graves disease. The time point here: newly diagnosed GD, antithyroid drugs for less than 3 months. Isolated PBMC RNA provided the starting material for the TCR library. Patients with Graves' disease were diagnosed by American Thyroid Association guidelines. CDR3 regions were amplified by Arm-PCR using iRepertoire HTBI primers to build TCR beta libraries. A single record per CDR3 protein comes from TCRdb applying MiXCR to the multiplex PCR reads. The table has more than 300,000 distinct CDR3 sequences, 10% to 15% seen once; the top ten hold approximately 17%. This clonotype was recorded many times. This same sample was also part of a study on T cells in Graves' hyperthyroidism and ophthalmopathy.

The source material was peripheral blood mononuclear cells (PBMCs), sampled at new diagnosis, from a patient treated with antithyroid drugs. This receptor was taken from a woman between 18 and 29 years old with Graves disease.

The DNA for the CDR3 is TGTGCCGCTGAAGGTCCCCGGATCATGAACACTGAAGCTTTCTTT. It encodes CAAEGPRIMNTEAFF. The V call is TRBV30, the J call TRBJ1-1; D not certain. Looked up from germline, CDR1 is GTSNPN and CDR2 is SVGIG (reference sequence). V gave up 8 bases and J gave up 0 bases, with 19 bases separating them. This CDR3 has 15 residues.